These 16 T cell receptor beta chains were all obtained from the same sample, sequenced in a study of T cell clonotyping in hematopoietic cell transplantation. Clones were sequenced by immunoSEQ multiplex PCR, and TCRdb holds only the in-frame ones, with some missing. In the table there are some 40,000 clones, 94% of which are singletons. The material sequenced was peripheral blood mononuclear cells. These TCRs come from a woman in her fifties or sixties in good health. Some clones in this sample may be carry-over from other donors' samples.

The chain combines TRBV5-5 with TRBJ2-7; 8 bases are shared with TRBD1. Looked up from germline, CDR1 is SGHKS and CDR2 is YYEKEE (reference sequence). The CDR3 is 14 residues long. Trimming removed 5 bases from V and 2 bases from J; junction bases left unmatched: 6. The CDR3 loop is CASRNRDRTYEQYF. The DNA of the CDR3 is TGTGCCAGCAGGAACCGGGACAGGACCTACGAGCAGTACTTC.

The chain uses TRBV13 and TRBJ2-2; 14 bases map to TRBD2. Losses at the gene ends were 5 bases for V and 5 bases for J; bases not matched to a gene: 13. CDR3 length: 19 residues. Germline lookup yields CDR1 PRHDT and CDR2 FYEKMQ (reference sequence). CDR3 protein: CASSAKTSGGAYATGELFF. The CDR3 coding sequence is TGTGCCAGCAGCGCAAAGACTAGCGGGGGGGCCTATGCTACCGGGGAGCTGTTTTTT.

The V gene is TRBV11-3, the J gene TRBJ2-7, with TRBD1 matching over 8 bases. Germline V gene lookup returns CDR1 SGHNT and CDR2 YENEEA. The CDR3 loop spans 15 amino acids. The ends lost 6 bases at V and 1 base at J; junction bases unmatched: 8. The CDR3 is CASRLDRGGSYEQYF. The CDR3 nucleotides read TGTGCCAGCAGACTAGACAGGGGAGGATCCTACGAGCAGTACTTC.

The gene calls are TRBV28 and TRBJ1-5; D uncertain. The V gene lost 6 bases and the J gene lost 3 bases, with 12 bases spanning the gap. Germline CDR1 reads MDHEN; CDR2 reads SYDVKM. The CDR3 is 14 amino acids. The CDR3 nucleotides read TGTGCCAGCAGACCCGCGGGGATCAATCAGCCCCAGCATTTT. It is translated as CASRPAGINQPQHF.

This chain connects TRBV6-5 to TRBJ2-5, with 7 positions matching TRBD1. Germline CDR1 is MNHEY and CDR2 is SVGAGI. The junction had 16 bases not matched to a gene; V was cut back by 5 bases and J by 13 bases. The CDR3 is 14 amino acids. The DNA for the CDR3 is TGTGCCAGCAGTCCCGGACAGGTTCGTCGGGTACGGTACTTC. It translates to CASSPGQVRRVRYF.

The J gene is TRBJ2-6, the V gene TRBV18; TRBD2 matches at 9 bases. This CDR3 region has 19 residues. Germline CDR1 is KGHSH and CDR2 is LQKENI. The V and J ends lost 1 base and 1 base, in that order; junction bases with no gene match: 8. DNA for the CDR3: TGTGCCAGCTCACCACTCGTTAGCGGGGGATCTTCTGGGGCCAACGTCCTGACTTTC. This gives the protein CASSPLVSGGSSGANVLTF.

The CDR3 coding sequence is TGTGCCTGGAACCCGCTGACAGCTTCCTCACCCCTCCACTTT. Residues: CAWNPLTASSPLHF. The J gene is TRBJ1-6, the V gene TRBV30; tentative D call: TRBD1 (5 bases). Germline V gene data show CDR1 as GTSNPN and CDR2 as SVGIG (reference sequence). The CDR3 runs to 14 residues. Trimming removed 4 bases from V and 10 bases from J, with 17 bases in between.

The chain combines TRBV9 with TRBJ1-2, with D unclear. The V end lost 3 bases, the J end lost 14 bases, and 17 bases lay between the germline ends. The CDR3 is 12 residues long. Germline V gene sequence: CDR1 SGDLS, CDR2 YYNGEE. CDR3 in amino acids: CASSAKGGGVTF. CDR3 bases: TGTGCCAGCAGCGCGAAGGGCGGTGGAGTAACCTTC.

V is TRBV4-1 and J is TRBJ1-4; 7 nucleotides agree with TRBD1. Looked up from germline, CDR1 is MGHRA and CDR2 is YSYEKL. The length of the CDR3 is 15 residues. J was trimmed by 7 bases and V by 0 bases; bases with no gene match: 5. In DNA, the CDR3 is TGCGCCAGCAGCCAAGACGAGGGGGCGGGTGAAAAACTGTTTTTT. Translation gives CASSQDEGAGEKLFF.

The chain links TRBV2 to TRBJ1-1; D is possibly TRBD1 (5 bases). The V end lost 8 bases, the J end lost 3 bases, and 7 bases lay between the germline ends. In germline, CDR1 is SNHLY, CDR2 FYNNEI. The CDR3 has 11 residues. This chain's CDR3 is CASAGDTEAFF. Here the CDR3 DNA reads TGTGCCAGCGCGGGGGACACTGAAGCTTTCTTT.

The rearrangement joins TRBV2 to TRBJ2-1; no firm D call. This CDR3 is built from 16 residues. The germline V and J ends were trimmed by 2 bases and 0 bases, with 11 bases remaining between them. Germline lookup yields CDR1 SNHLY and CDR2 FYNNEI. In DNA, the CDR3 is TGTGCCAGCAGTGAAAGGTTTGGTATCTCCTACAATGAGCAGTTCTTC. The encoded protein is CASSERFGISYNEQFF.

This chain links TRBV27 with TRBJ1-5; 10 bases are a match to TRBD1. This CDR3 is 17 amino acids long. The junction had 12 bases not matched to a gene; V was cut back by 5 bases and J by 5 bases. Germline lookup yields CDR1 MNHEY and CDR2 SMNVEV (reference sequence). CDR3 DNA sequence: TGTGCCAGCAGTAAAAGGGGGACAGGGGCCTCCCATCAGCCCCAGCATTTT. It codes for CASSKRGTGASHQPQHF.

This rearrangement joins TRBV7-2 to TRBJ1-2; tentative D call: TRBD1 (5 bases). The CDR3 covers 14 residues. Germline CDR1 and CDR2: SGHTA and FQGNSA. Trimming shortened V by 3 bases and J by 2 bases, and 10 bases separated the two germline ends. CDR3 nucleotides: TGTGCCAGCAGCTTCGCACGGGGGAACTATGGCTACACCTTC. The encoded protein is CASSFARGNYGYTF.

The V and J genes are TRBV7-2 and TRBJ1-2, with 10 positions matching TRBD1. The J segment lost 8 bases and the V segment lost 5 bases, leaving 8 bases of the junction unmatched. This CDR3 contains 14 residues. From germline, CDR1 is SGHTA and CDR2 FQGNSA. CDR3 sequence (DNA): TGTGCCAGCAGCAACCGACAGGGGGCTAGGGGCTACACCTTC. Residues: CASSNRQGARGYTF.

The gene calls are TRBV29-1 and TRBJ2-2; 9 bases align to TRBD2. This CDR3 contains 14 residues. Looked up from germline, CDR1 is SQVTM and CDR2 is ANQGSEA. With 5 bases clipped from V and 1 base from J, the junction kept 2 bases outside the gene matches. CDR3 in DNA: TGCAGCGTTTTGCGGGGGGGGAACACCGGGGAGCTGTTTTTT. Its protein is CSVLRGGNTGELFF.

The V call is TRBV11-2, the J call TRBJ1-6; D gene unclear. The CDR3 sequence is 14 residues long. Germline CDR1 reads SGHAT; CDR2 reads FQNNGV. V was pared by 0 bases and J by 8 bases, with 8 bases between. This CDR3 is CASSLEPEYSPLHF. In DNA, the CDR3 is TGTGCCAGCAGCTTAGAACCAGAGTATTCACCCCTCCACTTT.